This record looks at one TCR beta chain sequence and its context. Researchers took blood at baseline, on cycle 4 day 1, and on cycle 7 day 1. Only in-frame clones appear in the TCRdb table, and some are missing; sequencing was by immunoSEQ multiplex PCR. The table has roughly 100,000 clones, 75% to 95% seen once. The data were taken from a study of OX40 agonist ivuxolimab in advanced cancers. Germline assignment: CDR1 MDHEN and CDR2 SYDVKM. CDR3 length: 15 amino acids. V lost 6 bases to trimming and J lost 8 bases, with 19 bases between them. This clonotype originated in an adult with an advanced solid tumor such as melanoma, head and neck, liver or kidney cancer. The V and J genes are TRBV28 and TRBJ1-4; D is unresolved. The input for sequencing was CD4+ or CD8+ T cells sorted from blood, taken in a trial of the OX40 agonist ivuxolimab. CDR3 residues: CASSLWAPGNEKLFF. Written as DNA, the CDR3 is TGTGCCAGCAGCCTCTGGGCCCCTGGGAACGAAAAACTGTTTTTT.